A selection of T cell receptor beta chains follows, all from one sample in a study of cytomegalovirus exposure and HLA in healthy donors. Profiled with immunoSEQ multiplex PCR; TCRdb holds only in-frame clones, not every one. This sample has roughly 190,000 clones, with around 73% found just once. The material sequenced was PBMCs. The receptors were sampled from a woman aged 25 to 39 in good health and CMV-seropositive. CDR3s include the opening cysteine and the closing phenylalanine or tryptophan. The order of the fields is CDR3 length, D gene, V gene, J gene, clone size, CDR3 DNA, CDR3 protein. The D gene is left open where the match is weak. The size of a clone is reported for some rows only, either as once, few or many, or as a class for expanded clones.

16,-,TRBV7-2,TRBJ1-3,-,TGTGCCAGCCTCTCCGGGGGTAAGTTCTCTGGAAACACCATATATTTT,CASLSGGKFSGNTIYF
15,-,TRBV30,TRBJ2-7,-,TGTGCCTGGAGTGTCGGAGGGAGCCTTGGGGACGAGCAGTACTTC,CAWSVGGSLGDEQYF
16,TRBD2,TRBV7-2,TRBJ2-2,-,TGTGCCAGCAGTCTCCTGCTCGGGAGGGTAACCGGGGAGCTGTTTTTT,CASSLLLGRVTGELFF
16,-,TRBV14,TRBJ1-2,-,TGTGCCAGCAGCCAACGGACATCGAGAGGGGGCTATGGCTACACCTTC,CASSQRTSRGGYGYTF
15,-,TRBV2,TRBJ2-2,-,TGTGCCAGCAAGGTATCTGGGGGAGGAACCGGGGAGCTGTTTTTT,CASKVSGGGTGELFF
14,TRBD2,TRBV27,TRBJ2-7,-,TGTGCCAGCAGCTCGACGGGACTAGTCTACGAGCAGTACTTC,CASSSTGLVYEQYF
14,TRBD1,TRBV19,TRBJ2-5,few,TGTGCCAGTAGTACGTCGACAGGGGGAGAGACCCAGTACTTC,CASSTSTGGETQYF
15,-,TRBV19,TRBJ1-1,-,TGTGCCAGTGAAAGACGGACTTTGGGCAGGACTGAAGCTTTCTTT,CASERRTLGRTEAFF
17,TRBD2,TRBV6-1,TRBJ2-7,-,TGTGCCAGCAGTGAAGCGTGGCTAGCGGGAGGAGGCGACGAGCAGTACTTC,CASSEAWLAGGGDEQYF
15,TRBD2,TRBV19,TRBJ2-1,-,TGTGCCAGTAGTTCAGGGAGCGGGAGATGGAATGAGCAGTTCTTC,CASSSGSGRWNEQFF
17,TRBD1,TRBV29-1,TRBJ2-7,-,TGCAGCGTTGAAGGGACGGGCAGACAGGGAGACTTCTACGAGCAGTACTTC,CSVEGTGRQGDFYEQYF
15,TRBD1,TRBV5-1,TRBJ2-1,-,TGCGCCAGCAGCTCTAGGGGGACAGGGATGGGTGAGCAGTTCTTC,CASSSRGTGMGEQFF
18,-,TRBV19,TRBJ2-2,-,TGTGCCAGTAGTATCAATGGGCCCGTCGTCGCGAACACCGGGGAGCTGTTTTTT,CASSINGPVVANTGELFF
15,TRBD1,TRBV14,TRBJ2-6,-,TGTGCCAGCAGCCTGAGACAGGGATTAGCCAACGTCCTGACTTTC,CASSLRQGLANVLTF
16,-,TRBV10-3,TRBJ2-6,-,TGTGCCATCAGTATACAGGGTAGCTCTGGGGCCAACGTCCTGACTTTC,CAISIQGSSGANVLTF
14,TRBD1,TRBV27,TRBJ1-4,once,TGTGCCAGCAGCCTACAGGGGGCCGGTGAAAAACTGTTTTTT,CASSLQGAGEKLFF
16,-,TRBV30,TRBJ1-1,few,TGTGCCTGGAGCCGAACCCGACAGTCAAAGGACACTGAAGCTTTCTTT,CAWSRTRQSKDTEAFF
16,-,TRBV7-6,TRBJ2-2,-,TGTGCCAGCAGCTTATCGGGGGTTGGAATCACCGGGGAGCTGTTTTTT,CASSLSGVGITGELFF
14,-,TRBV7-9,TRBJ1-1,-,TGTGCCAGCAGCCCACCCCCGGGGAACACTGAAGCTTTCTTT,CASSPPPGNTEAFF
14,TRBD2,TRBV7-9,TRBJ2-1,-,TGTGCCAGCAGCTTGACTAGCGGGCACAATGAGCAGTTCTTC,CASSLTSGHNEQFF
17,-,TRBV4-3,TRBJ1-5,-,TGCGCCAGCAGCCAAGATTTAACAGGGCCTTTCAATCAGCCCCAGCATTTT,CASSQDLTGPFNQPQHF
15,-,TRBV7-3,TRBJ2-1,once,TGTGCCAGCAGTCAGATTGGGGGGGGGCCCAATGAGCAGTTCTTC,CASSQIGGGPNEQFF
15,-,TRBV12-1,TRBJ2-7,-,TGTGCCAGCAGCTTTGGGGAGAGTTTGAGGTACGAGCAGTACTTC,CASSFGESLRYEQYF
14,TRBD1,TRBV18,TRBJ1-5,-,TGTGCCAGCTCATGGACAGGATCCCATCAGCCCCAGCATTTT,CASSWTGSHQPQHF
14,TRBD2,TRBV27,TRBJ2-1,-,TGTGCCAGCTGCGGACTAGCGGCCTACAATGAGCAGTTCTTC,CASCGLAAYNEQFF
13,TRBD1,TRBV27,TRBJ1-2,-,TGTGCCAGCAGCCGATACAGGGGTGGGGGCTACACCTTC,CASSRYRGGGYTF
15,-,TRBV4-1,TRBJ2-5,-,TGCGCCAGCAGCCAGGAGGGGGGGTTGGGGGAGACCCAGTACTTC,CASSQEGGLGETQYF
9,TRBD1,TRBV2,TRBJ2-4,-,TGTGCCAGCAGTCCGGGACAGTCCTTC,CASSPGQSF
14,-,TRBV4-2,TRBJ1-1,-,TGTGCCAGCAGCGGGGGGGCGGGGGACACTGAAGCTTTCTTT,CASSGGAGDTEAFF
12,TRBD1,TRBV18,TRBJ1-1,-,TGTGCCAGCTCACCGACAGGGGCGGGCGCTTTCTTT,CASSPTGAGAFF
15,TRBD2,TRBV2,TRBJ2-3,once,TGTGCCAGCAGAAAAGCGGGGGCTAGCACAGATACGCAGTATTTT,CASRKAGASTDTQYF
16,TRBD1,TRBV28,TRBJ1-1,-,TGTGCCAGCAGCCTCGATGACAGGGGATGGAACACTGAAGCTTTCTTT,CASSLDDRGWNTEAFF
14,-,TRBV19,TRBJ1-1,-,TGTGCCAGTGGCCGAGGGTCTGGATACACTGAAGCTTTCTTT,CASGRGSGYTEAFF
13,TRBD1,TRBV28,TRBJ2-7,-,TGTGCCAGCTATCGACAGGGGGCCTACGAGCAGTACTTC,CASYRQGAYEQYF
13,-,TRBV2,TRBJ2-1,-,TGTGCCAGCATTGGGCCGCCTTACAATGAGCAGTTCTTC,CASIGPPYNEQFF
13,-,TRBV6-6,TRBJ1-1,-,TGTGCCAGCAGTCCCCCCCCGGTCACTGAAGCTTTCTTT,CASSPPPVTEAFF
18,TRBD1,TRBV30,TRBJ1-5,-,TGTGCCTGGAGTCTCGGGACAGGGATGGTTAGGGGAAGTCAGCCCCAGCATTTT,CAWSLGTGMVRGSQPQHF
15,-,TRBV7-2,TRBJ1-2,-,TGTGCCAGCAGCTTAGTGGCAGGGGAAATCTACGGCTACACCTTC,CASSLVAGEIYGYTF
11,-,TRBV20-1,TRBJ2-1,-,TGCAGTCCACGGGAAGAACCCCAGCAGTTCTTC,CSPREEPQQFF
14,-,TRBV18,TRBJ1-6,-,TGTGCCAGCTCACTGGACAGACATAATTCACCCCTCCACTTT,CASSLDRHNSPLHF
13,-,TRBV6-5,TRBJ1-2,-,TGTGCCAGCAGTGCTCGGGAAGGGTATGGCTACACCTTC,CASSAREGYGYTF
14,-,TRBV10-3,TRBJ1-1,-,TGTGCCATCAGGGTGACAGGAATGAACACTGAAGCTTTCTTT,CAIRVTGMNTEAFF
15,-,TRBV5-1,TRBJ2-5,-,TGCGCCAGCAGCCCCGGGCCAAATCAGGGGGAGACCCAGTACTTC,CASSPGPNQGETQYF
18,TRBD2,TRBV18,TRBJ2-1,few,TGTGCCAGCTCACGGGGGAGTAGCGGGGCAATCTCCTACAATGAGCAGTTCTTC,CASSRGSSGAISYNEQFF
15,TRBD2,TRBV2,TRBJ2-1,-,TGTGCCAGCAGGAAGGGGACTAGCGGGAGTAATGAGCAGTTCTTC,CASRKGTSGSNEQFF
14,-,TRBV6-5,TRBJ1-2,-,TGTGCCGGCACCGAGGACAGCTATCAGGATGGCTACACCTTC,CAGTEDSYQDGYTF
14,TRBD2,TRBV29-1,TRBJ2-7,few,TGCAGCGTAGTACTAGCGGGATTCGCCTACGAGCAGTACTTC,CSVVLAGFAYEQYF
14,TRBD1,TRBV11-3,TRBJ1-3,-,TGTGCCAGCAGCCGTCAGGGGGCTGGAAACACCATATATTTT,CASSRQGAGNTIYF
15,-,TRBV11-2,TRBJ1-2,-,TGTGCCAGCAGCCCGATGACAGGAGCTATCTCTGGCTACACCTTC,CASSPMTGAISGYTF
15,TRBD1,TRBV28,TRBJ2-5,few,TGTGCCAGCGAGAATCGGGACAGGGGTGGGGAGACCCAGTACTTC,CASENRDRGGETQYF
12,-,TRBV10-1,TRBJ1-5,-,TGCGCCAGCAGCCGCCCTAGGCAGCCCCAGCATTTT,CASSRPRQPQHF
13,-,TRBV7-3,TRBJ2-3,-,TGTGCCAGCGCGGGATCGGGCACAGATACGCAGTATTTT,CASAGSGTDTQYF
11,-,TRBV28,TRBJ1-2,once,TGTGCCAGCAGTACAGGGTATGGCTACACCTTC,CASSTGYGYTF
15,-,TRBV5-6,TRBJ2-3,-,TGTGCCAGCAGCTTAGGGGGACCCCCCACGTATACGCAGTATTTT,CASSLGGPPTYTQYF